The present T cell receptor beta chain was sequenced within a study of blood T cell repertoires in COVID-19. Looking at the study overall: Sources were T cells, B-cell-depleted T cells, or PBMCs; the material itself was cDNA or gDNA.

Self-reported history from a screening survey and questionnaire set each donor's cohort. Recovered Cohort 3 donors showed two negative PCRs, clearance, or symptom resolution. J gave up 3 bases and V 1 base, and 2 bases lay outside the gene matches. This CDR3 has 14 residues. CDR1 and CDR2 (germline): LNHDA, SQIVND (reference sequence). Data came from immunoSEQ multiplex PCR; TCRdb stores just in-frame clones and leaves some out. This sample has more than 200,000 clones, with approximately 90% found just once. Sequencing was carried out using PBMCs or T cells enriched from blood (not recorded which). The source of this sequence is a woman aged 30 to 39 who had recovered from COVID-19. The chain is built from TRBV19 and TRBJ2-5; 7 nucleotides match TRBD1. This CDR3 is CASSIGQGEETQYF. For the CDR3, the DNA is TGTGCCAGTAGTATAGGACAGGGTGAAGAGACCCAGTACTTC.